This TCR beta chain was retrieved from a study of blood T cell repertoires in COVID-19. For recovered donors of Cohort 3, there were two negative PCRs, clearance, or symptom resolution. The method was immunoSEQ multiplex PCR; TCRdb's version includes in-frame clones alone and lacks a portion of them. The sample yields more than 200,000 clones, more than 85% seen once. This CDR3 has 15 amino acids. Trimming took 3 bases from V and 1 from J; bases not matched to a gene: 3. Germline loops: CDR1 LNHDA, CDR2 SQIVND (reference sequence). The clonotype originates from a woman between 45 and 65 years old who had recovered from COVID-19. The chain couples TRBV19 to TRBJ2-7; 10 nucleotides agree with TRBD2. Sequenced material: PBMCs or T cells enriched from blood (not recorded which). CDR3 residues: CASSIRTSGSYEQYF. The DNA of the CDR3 is TGTGCCAGTAGTATCCGGACTAGCGGTTCCTACGAGCAGTACTTC.